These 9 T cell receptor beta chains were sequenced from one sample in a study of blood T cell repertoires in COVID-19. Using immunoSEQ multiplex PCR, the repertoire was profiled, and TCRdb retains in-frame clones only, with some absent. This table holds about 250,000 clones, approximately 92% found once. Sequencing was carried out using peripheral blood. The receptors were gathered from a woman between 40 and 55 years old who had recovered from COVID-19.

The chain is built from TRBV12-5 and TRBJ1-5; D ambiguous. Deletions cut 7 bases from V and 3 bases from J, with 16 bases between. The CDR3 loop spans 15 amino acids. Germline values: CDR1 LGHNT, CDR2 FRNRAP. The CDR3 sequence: CASAEGSAPNQPQHF. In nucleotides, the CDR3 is TGTGCTAGTGCGGAGGGAAGCGCCCCCAATCAGCCCCAGCATTTT. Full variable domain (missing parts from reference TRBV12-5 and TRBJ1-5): DARVTQTPRHKVTEMGQEVTMRCQPILGHNTVFWYRQTMMQGLELLAYFRNRAPLDDSGMPKDRFSAEMPDATLATLKIQPSEPRDSAVYFCASAEGSAPNQPQHFGDGTRLSIL.

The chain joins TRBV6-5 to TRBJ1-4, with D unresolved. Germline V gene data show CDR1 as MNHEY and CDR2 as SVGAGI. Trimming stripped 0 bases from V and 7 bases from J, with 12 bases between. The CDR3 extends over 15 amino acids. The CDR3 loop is CASSYSATYAEKLFF. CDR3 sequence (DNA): TGTGCCAGCAGTTACTCCGCAACTTATGCTGAAAAACTGTTTTTT.

The CDR3 sequence: CASSLEGRLAGVPEQYV. Here the CDR3 DNA reads TGTGCCAGCAGCTTGGAAGGTAGACTAGCGGGAGTACCCGAGCAGTACGTC. This chain links TRBV5-5 with TRBJ2-7, with 12 bases identical to TRBD2. Losses at the gene ends were 0 bases for V and 6 bases for J; bases not matched to a gene: 10. The germline V gene has CDR1 SGHKS and CDR2 YYEKEE (reference sequence). The CDR3 is made up of 17 amino acids.

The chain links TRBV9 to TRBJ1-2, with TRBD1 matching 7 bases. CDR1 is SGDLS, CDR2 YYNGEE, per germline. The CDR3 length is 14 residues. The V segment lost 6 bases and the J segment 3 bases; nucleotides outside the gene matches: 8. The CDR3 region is CASTPQGVHYGYTF. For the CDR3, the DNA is TGTGCCAGCACCCCCCAGGGGGTGCACTATGGCTACACCTTC.

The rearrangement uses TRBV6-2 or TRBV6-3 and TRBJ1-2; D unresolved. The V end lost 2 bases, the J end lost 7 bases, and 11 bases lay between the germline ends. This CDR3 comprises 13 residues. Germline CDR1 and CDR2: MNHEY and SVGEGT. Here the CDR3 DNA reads TGTGCCAGCAGTTACGCGGGAACCCGTGGCTACACCTTC. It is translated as CASSYAGTRGYTF.

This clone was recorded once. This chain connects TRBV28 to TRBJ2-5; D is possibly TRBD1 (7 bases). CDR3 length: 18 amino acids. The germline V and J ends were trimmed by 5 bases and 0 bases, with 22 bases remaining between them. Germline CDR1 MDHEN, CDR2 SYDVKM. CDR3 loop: CASSPRGARHQYQETQYF. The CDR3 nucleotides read TGTGCCAGCAGTCCCAGGGGGGCGAGACATCAGTACCAAGAGACCCAGTACTTC.

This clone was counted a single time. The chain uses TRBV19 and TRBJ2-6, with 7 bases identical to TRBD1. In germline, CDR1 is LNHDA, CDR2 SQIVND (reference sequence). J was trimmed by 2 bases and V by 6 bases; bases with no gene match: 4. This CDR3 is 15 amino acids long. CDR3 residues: CASSQGGTGANVLTF. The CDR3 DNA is TGTGCCAGTAGCCAAGGGGGCACTGGGGCCAACGTCCTGACTTTC.

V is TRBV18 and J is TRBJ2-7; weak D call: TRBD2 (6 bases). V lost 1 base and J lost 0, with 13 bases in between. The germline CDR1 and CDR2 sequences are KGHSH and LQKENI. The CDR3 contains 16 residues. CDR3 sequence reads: CASSPLNGRISYEQYV. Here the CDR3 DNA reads TGTGCCAGCTCACCACTGAACGGGAGAATCTCCTACGAGCAGTACGTC.

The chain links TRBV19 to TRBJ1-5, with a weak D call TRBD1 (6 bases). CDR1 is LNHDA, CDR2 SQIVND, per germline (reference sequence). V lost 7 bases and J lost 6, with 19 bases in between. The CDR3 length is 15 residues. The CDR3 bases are TGTGCCAGTACCATGGACAGAAGCGGTAGTCAGCCCCAGCATTTT. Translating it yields CASTMDRSGSQPQHF.